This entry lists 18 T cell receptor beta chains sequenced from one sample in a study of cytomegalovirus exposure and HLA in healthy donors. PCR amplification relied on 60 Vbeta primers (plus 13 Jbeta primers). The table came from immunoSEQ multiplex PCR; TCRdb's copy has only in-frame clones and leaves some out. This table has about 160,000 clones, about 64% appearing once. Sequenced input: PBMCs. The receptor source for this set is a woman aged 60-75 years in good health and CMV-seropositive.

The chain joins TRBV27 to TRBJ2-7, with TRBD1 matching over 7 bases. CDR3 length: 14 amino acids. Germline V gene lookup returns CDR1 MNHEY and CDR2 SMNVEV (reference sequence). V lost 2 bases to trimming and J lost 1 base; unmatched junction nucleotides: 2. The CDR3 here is CASSLLGQSYEQYF. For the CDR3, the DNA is TGTGCCAGCAGTTTACTGGGACAGTCCTACGAGCAGTACTTC.

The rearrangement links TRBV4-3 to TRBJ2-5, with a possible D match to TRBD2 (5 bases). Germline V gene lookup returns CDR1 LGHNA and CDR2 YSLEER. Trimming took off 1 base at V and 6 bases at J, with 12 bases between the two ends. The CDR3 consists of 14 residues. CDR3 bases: TGCGCCAGCAGCCAAGGGTCGGGGTCTAAGACCCAGTACTTC. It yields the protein CASSQGSGSKTQYF.

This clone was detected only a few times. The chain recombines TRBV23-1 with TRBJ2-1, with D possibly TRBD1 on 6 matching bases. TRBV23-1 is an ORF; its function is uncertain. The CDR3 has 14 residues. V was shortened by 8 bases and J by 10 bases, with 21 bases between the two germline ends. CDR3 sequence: CASPQGPLLSEQFF. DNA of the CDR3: TGCGCCAGCCCTCAGGGGCCCTTACTCAGCGAGCAGTTCTTC.

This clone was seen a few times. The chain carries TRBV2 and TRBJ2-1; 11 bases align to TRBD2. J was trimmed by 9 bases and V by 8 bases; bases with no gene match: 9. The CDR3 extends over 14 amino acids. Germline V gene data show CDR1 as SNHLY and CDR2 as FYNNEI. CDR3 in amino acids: CASPPSGRWGEQFF. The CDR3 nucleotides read TGTGCCAGCCCCCCTAGCGGGAGGTGGGGTGAGCAGTTCTTC.

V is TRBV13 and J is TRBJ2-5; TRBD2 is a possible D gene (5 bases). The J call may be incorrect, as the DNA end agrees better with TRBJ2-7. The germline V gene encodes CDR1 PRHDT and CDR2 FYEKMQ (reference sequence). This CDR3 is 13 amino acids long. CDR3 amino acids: CASSIGNSYEQYF. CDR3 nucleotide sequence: TGTGCCAGCAGCATCGGGAACAGCTACGAGCAGTACTTC.

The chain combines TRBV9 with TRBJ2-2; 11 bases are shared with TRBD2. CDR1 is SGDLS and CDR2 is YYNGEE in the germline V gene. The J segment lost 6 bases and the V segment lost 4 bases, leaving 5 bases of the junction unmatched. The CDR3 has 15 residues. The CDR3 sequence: CASSRSGGGPGELFF. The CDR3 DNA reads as TGTGCCAGCAGCCGTAGCGGGGGGGGACCCGGGGAGCTGTTTTTT.

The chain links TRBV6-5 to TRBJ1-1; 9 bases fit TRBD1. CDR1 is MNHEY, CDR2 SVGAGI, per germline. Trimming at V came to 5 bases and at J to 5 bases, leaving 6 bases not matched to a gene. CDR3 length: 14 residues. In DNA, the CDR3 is TGTGCCAGCAGTATACAGGGGGCCGGAACTGAAGCTTTCTTT. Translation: CASSIQGAGTEAFF.

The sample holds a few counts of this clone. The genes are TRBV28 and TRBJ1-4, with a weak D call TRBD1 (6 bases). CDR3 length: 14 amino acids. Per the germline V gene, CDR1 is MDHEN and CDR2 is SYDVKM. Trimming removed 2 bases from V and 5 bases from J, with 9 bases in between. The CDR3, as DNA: TGTGCCAGCAGTTTAGGACAGAGAAATGAAAAACTGTTTTTT. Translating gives CASSLGQRNEKLFF.

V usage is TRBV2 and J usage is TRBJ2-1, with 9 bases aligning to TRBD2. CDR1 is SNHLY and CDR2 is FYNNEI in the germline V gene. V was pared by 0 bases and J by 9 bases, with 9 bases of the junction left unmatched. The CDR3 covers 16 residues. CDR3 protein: CASSEAASGGIGEQFF. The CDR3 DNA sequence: TGTGCCAGCAGTGAAGCAGCCAGCGGGGGGATCGGTGAGCAGTTCTTC.

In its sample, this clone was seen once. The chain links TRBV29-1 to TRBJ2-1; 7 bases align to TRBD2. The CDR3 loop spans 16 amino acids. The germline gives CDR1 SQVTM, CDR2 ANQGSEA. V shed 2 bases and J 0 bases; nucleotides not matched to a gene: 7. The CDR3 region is CSVELLAASSYNEQFF. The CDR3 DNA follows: TGCAGCGTTGAACTTCTAGCGGCGAGCTCCTACAATGAGCAGTTCTTC.

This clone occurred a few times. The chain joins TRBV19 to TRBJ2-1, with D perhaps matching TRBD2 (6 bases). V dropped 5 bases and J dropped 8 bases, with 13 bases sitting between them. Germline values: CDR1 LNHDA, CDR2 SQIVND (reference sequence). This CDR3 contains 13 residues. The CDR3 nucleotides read TGTGCCAGTAGTTGGGGGGTGGGGGATGAGCAGTTCTTC. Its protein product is CASSWGVGDEQFF.

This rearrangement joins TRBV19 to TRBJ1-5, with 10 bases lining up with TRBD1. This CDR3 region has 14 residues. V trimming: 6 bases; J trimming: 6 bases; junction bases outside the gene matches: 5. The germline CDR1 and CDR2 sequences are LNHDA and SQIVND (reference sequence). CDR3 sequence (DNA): TGTGCCAGTAGCTTTGGACAGGGGGGTCAGCCCCAGCATTTT. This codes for CASSFGQGGQPQHF.

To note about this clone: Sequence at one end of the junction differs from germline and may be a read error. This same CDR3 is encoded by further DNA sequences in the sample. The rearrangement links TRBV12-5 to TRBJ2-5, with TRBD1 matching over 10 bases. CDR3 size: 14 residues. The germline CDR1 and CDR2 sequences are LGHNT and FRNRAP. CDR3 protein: CASGLGQGQETQYF. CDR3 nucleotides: TGTGCCAGTGGTTTGGGACAGGGGCAAGAGACCCAGTACTTC.

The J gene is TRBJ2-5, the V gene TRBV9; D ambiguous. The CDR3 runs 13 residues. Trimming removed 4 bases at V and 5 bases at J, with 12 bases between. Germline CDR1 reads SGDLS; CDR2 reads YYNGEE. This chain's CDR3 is CASSLTSTETQYF. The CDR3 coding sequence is TGTGCCAGCAGCCTGACTTCCACGGAGACCCAGTACTTC. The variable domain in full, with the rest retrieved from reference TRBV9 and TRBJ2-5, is DSGVTQTPKHLITATGQRVTLRCSPRSGDLSVYWYQQSLDQGLQFLIQYYNGEERAKGNILERFSAQQFPDLHSELNLSSLELGDSALYFCASSLTSTETQYFGPGTRLLVL.

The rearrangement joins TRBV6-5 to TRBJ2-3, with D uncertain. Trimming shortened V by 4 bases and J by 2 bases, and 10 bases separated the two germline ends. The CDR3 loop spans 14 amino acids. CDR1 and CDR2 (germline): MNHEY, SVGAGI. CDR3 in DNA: TGTGCCAGCAGTTCGCCAGACACCACAGATACGCAGTATTTT. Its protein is CASSSPDTTDTQYF.

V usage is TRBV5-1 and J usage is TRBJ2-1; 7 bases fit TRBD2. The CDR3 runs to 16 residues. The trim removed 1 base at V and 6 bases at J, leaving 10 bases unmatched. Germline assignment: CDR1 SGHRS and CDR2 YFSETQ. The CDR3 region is CASSLPLAGDGNEQFF. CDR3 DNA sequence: TGCGCCAGCAGCTTGCCTCTGGCGGGAGATGGCAATGAGCAGTTCTTC.

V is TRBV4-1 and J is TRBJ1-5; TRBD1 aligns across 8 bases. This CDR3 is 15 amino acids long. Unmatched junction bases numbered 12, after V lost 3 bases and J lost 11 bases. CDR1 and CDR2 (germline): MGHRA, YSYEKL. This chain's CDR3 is CASSQGQAPLAAQHF. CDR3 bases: TGCGCCAGCAGCCAGGGACAGGCCCCCCTCGCAGCCCAGCATTTT.

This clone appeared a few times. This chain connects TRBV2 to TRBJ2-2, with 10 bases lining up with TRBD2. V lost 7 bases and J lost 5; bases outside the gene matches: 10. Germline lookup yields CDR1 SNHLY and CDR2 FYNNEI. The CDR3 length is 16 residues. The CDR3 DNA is TGTGCCAGCACCCTCCTGAGCGGGAGGGGGACCGGGGAGCTGTTTTTT. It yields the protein CASTLLSGRGTGELFF.